Following are 21 T cell receptor beta chains from one sample sequenced in a study of blood T cell repertoires in COVID-19. TCRdb's table, derived via immunoSEQ multiplex PCR, lists solely in-frame clones and lacks some. The sample shows 55,000 to 95,000 clones, around four fifths of them seen only once. Sample: peripheral blood. These receptors all come from a woman aged 55-69 years with acute or convalescent COVID-19.

The chain carries TRBV7-3 and TRBJ2-1; 9 bases map to TRBD2. Germline V gene lookup returns CDR1 SGHTA and CDR2 FQGTGA. Trimming removed 5 bases from V and 9 bases from J; junction bases left unmatched: 11. CDR3 length: 15 amino acids. The CDR3 here is CASSMGREGLGEQFF. For the CDR3, the DNA is TGTGCCAGCAGCATGGGGCGGGAGGGCCTCGGTGAGCAGTTCTTC.

This clone was observed once. V gene TRBV24-1 combines with J gene TRBJ2-2, with TRBD2 matching 13 bases. The ends lost 4 bases at V and 3 bases at J; junction bases unmatched: 10. The CDR3 has 19 amino acids. Per germline, CDR1 KGHDR and CDR2 SFDVKD. CDR3 sequence: CATSDSGELAGGYTGELFF. The CDR3 bases are TGTGCCACCAGTGACTCGGGGGAACTAGCGGGAGGGTACACCGGGGAGCTGTTTTTT.

V and J are TRBV5-4 and TRBJ2-1; 14 bases match TRBD2. CDR3 length equals 15 residues. Germline V gene lookup returns CDR1 SGHNT and CDR2 YYREEE (reference sequence). The V and J ends lost 4 bases and 7 bases, in that order; junction bases with no gene match: 4. CDR3 nucleotides: TGTGCCAGCAGCCAGACTAGCGGGAGGGTTAATGAGCAGTTCTTC. Residues: CASSQTSGRVNEQFF.

The chain carries TRBV6-5 and TRBJ1-5; possible D gene TRBD1, 6 bases. The CDR3 contains 14 residues. V lost 10 bases to trimming and J lost 6 bases, with 19 bases between them. From germline, CDR1 is MNHEY and CDR2 SVGAGI. CDR3 in amino acids: CAIGPQGMGQPQHF. CDR3 coding DNA: TGTGCCATTGGGCCCCAGGGGATGGGTCAGCCCCAGCATTTT.

This chain uses TRBV5-1 with TRBJ2-7; TRBD2 matches 7 bases. Germline CDR1 reads SGHRS; CDR2 reads YFSETQ. This CDR3 spans 15 amino acids. Trimming removed 2 bases from V and 5 bases from J; junction bases left unmatched: 10. CDR3 sequence reads: CASSLSGVGGNEQYF. CDR3 in DNA: TGCGCCAGCAGCTTATCGGGAGTCGGGGGGAACGAGCAGTACTTC.

J is TRBJ1-2 and V is TRBV2; possible D gene TRBD1, 5 bases. The CDR3 runs to 12 residues. Trimming pared 6 bases from V and 6 bases from J, leaving 11 bases between. The germline V gene has CDR1 SNHLY and CDR2 FYNNEI. CDR3 residues: CASREQDNGYTF. The CDR3, as DNA: TGTGCCAGCAGGGAACAGGATAATGGCTACACCTTC.

V is TRBV4-1 and J is TRBJ1-2, with TRBD1 matching 9 bases. The CDR3 length is 17 residues. CDR1 is MGHRA, CDR2 YSYEKL, per germline. The ends lost 3 bases at V and 6 bases at J; junction bases unmatched: 14. The CDR3 nucleotides are TGCGCCAGCAGCCACCCCGGACAGGGGCCAAGGTTCGATGGCTACACCTTC. Translated: CASSHPGQGPRFDGYTF.

The chain couples TRBV19 to TRBJ1-5; no clear D gene. The CDR3 extends over 12 amino acids. Trimming pared 5 bases from V and 0 bases from J, leaving 2 bases between. CDR1 is LNHDA and CDR2 is SQIVND in the germline V gene (reference sequence). CDR3 in amino acids: CASSHSNQPQHF. The CDR3 DNA reads TGTGCCAGTAGTCATAGCAATCAGCCCCAGCATTTT.

V is TRBV5-1 and J is TRBJ1-1; 10 nucleotides line up with TRBD1. The CDR3 sequence is 15 residues long. After removal of 5 bases from V and 6 bases from J, the junction contained 10 bases not matched to a gene. Germline-derived CDR1 and CDR2 are SGHRS and YFSETQ. The CDR3 spells CASSGTGDNRAEAFF. For the CDR3, the DNA is TGCGCCAGCAGTGGGACAGGGGATAATCGCGCTGAAGCTTTCTTT.

The chain carries TRBV13 and TRBJ2-1; 7 nucleotides agree with TRBD2. Germline V gives CDR1 PRHDT, CDR2 FYEKMQ (reference sequence). J gave up 4 bases and V 0 bases, and 6 bases lay outside the gene matches. The length of the CDR3 is 16 residues. The CDR3 protein is CASSLGIGRTYNEQFF. The DNA of the CDR3 is TGTGCCAGCAGCTTAGGAATCGGGAGGACTTACAATGAGCAGTTCTTC.

The chain uses TRBV27 and TRBJ1-2, with TRBD1 matching over 7 bases. The CDR3 has 14 amino acids. The V gene end was trimmed by 3 bases and the J gene end by 3 bases; junction bases not matched to a gene: 4. CDR1 is MNHEY, CDR2 SMNVEV, per germline (reference sequence). The chain's CDR3 is CASSFGQGDYGYTF. The CDR3 DNA reads as TGTGCCAGCAGTTTTGGGCAGGGGGACTATGGCTACACCTTC.

This clone was observed a handful of times. The J gene is TRBJ1-5, the V gene TRBV6-2 or TRBV6-3; D might be TRBD1 (5 bases). The CDR3 extends over 14 amino acids. V lost 5 bases and J lost 0, with 8 bases in between. Germline lookup yields CDR1 MNHEY and CDR2 SVGEGT. Here the CDR3 reads CASSGHRSNQPQHF. In DNA form, the CDR3 reads TGTGCCAGCAGTGGACATCGTAGCAATCAGCCCCAGCATTTT.

This chain uses TRBV5-1 with TRBJ2-3; 10 bases fit TRBD2. The trim removed 4 bases at V and 4 bases at J, leaving 9 bases unmatched. CDR3 size: 16 residues. Germline-derived CDR1 and CDR2 are SGHRS and YFSETQ. The CDR3 is CASSPLSGGAADTQYF. The CDR3 coding sequence is TGCGCCAGCAGCCCACTCAGCGGGGGGGCGGCAGATACGCAGTATTTT.

The chain uses TRBV5-3 and TRBJ1-6; maybe TRBD1 (5 bases). TRBV5-3 is recorded as an ORF, its role being uncertain. The CDR3 extends over 17 amino acids. Trimming left V 4 bases short and J 3 bases short, with 17 bases between. Written as DNA, the CDR3 is TGTGCCAGAAGCCCCCGGGCAGGGCCCGTCTATAATTCACCCCTCCACTTT. Its translation: CARSPRAGPVYNSPLHF.

The V call is TRBV25-1, the J call TRBJ2-2; the D gene is possibly TRBD2 (7 bases). Germline V gene data show CDR1 as MGHDK and CDR2 as SYGVNS. This CDR3 is built from 16 residues. V lost 8 bases and J lost 0, with 16 bases in between. The CDR3 loop reads CASRTGGGSNTGELFF. CDR3 coding DNA: TGTGCCAGCCGTACTGGGGGGGGCTCGAACACCGGGGAGCTGTTTTTT.

V usage is TRBV6-1 and J usage is TRBJ2-5; weak D call: TRBD2 (5 bases). Germline V gives CDR1 MNHNS, CDR2 SASEGT. Trimming cost V 4 bases and J 2 bases, with 29 bases left between them. The CDR3 is made up of 20 amino acids. CDR3 coding DNA: TGTGCCAGCAGTGCCGCTATCCCCGGGATAACACTGTCGGGGCAAGAGACCCAGTACTTC. Protein sequence: CASSAAIPGITLSGQETQYF.

CDR3 loop: CASSVEEGEAYNEQFF. The DNA of the CDR3 is TGTGCCAGCAGCGTAGAAGAGGGAGAGGCCTACAATGAGCAGTTCTTC. V is TRBV9 and J is TRBJ2-1; weak D call: TRBD2 (5 bases). CDR3 length equals 16 residues. Looked up from germline, CDR1 is SGDLS and CDR2 is YYNGEE. The V end was cut by 0 bases, the J end by 2 bases, with 12 bases between.

This clone was picked up one time. The rearrangement uses TRBV5-4 and TRBJ2-1; the D is unclear. This CDR3 spans 11 amino acids. Trimming stripped 2 bases from V and 8 bases from J, with 5 bases between. Germline V gives CDR1 SGHNT, CDR2 YYREEE (reference sequence). DNA for the CDR3: TGTGCCAGCAGCTTTCAGTATGAGCAGTTCTTC. Protein: CASSFQYEQFF.

The chain carries TRBV9 and TRBJ1-1, with 11 positions matching TRBD1. CDR3 length: 16 residues. The V gene end was trimmed by 4 bases and the J gene end by 4 bases; junction bases not matched to a gene: 9. Germline V CDR1 and CDR2: SGDLS, YYNGEE. CDR3 loop: CASSRTGQGDGTEAFF. The CDR3 region has the DNA TGTGCCAGCAGCAGAACGGGACAGGGGGACGGCACTGAAGCTTTCTTT. Complete variable domain (other parts from reference TRBV9 and TRBJ1-1): DSGVTQTPKHLITATGQRVTLRCSPRSGDLSVYWYQQSLDQGLQFLIQYYNGEERAKGNILERFSAQQFPDLHSELNLSSLELGDSALYFCASSRTGQGDGTEAFFGQGTRLTVV.

The chain links TRBV7-6 to TRBJ2-2; 12 nucleotides line up with TRBD2. CDR3 size: 17 residues. With V trimmed by 0 bases and J by 4 bases, 3 bases remained unmatched. Germline V gene data show CDR1 as SGHVS and CDR2 as FNYEAQ. CDR3 nucleotide sequence: TGTGCCAGCAGCTTAGCGAGACTAGCGGGAGCCACCGGGGAGCTGTTTTTT. It encodes CASSLARLAGATGELFF.

V is TRBV18 and J is TRBJ2-3; D not resolved. This CDR3 region has 12 residues. V was clipped by 3 bases and J by 3 bases, with 4 bases between them. The germline gives CDR1 KGHSH, CDR2 LQKENI. The CDR3 DNA reads as TGTGCCAGCTCACCGCGGACAGATACGCAGTATTTT. It codes for CASSPRTDTQYF. Complete variable domain (other parts from reference TRBV18 and TRBJ2-3): NAGVMQNPRHLVRRRGQEARLRCSPMKGHSHVYWYRQLPEEGLKFMVYLQKENIIDESGMPKERFSAEFPKEGPSILRIQQVVRGDSAAYFCASSPRTDTQYFGPGTRLTVL.